These 18 T cell receptor beta chains came from one sample sequenced in a study of CD8 T cells in ankylosing spondylitis. General study findings and limits: Seemingly characteristic of ankylosing spondylitis blood was a TCR beta motif consisting of about 8 highly homologous variants.

The antigens of these receptors remain unknown. TCRdb re-called the 5' RACE reads with MiXCR, one entry per CDR3 protein. The table lists about 340,000 distinct CDR3 sequences, 6.5% to 10% of them singletons, with about 14% in the top ten. Sequencing was done on a sample of blood, either unsorted or a sorted T cell fraction (not recorded which). The receptors here all came from a male donor with ankylosing spondylitis.

This clonotype has just a few counts. This rearrangement joins TRBV10-3 to TRBJ1-2, with D perhaps matching TRBD1 (6 bases). This CDR3 spans 14 amino acids. CDR1 is ENHRY and CDR2 is SYGVKD in the germline V gene. Trimming shortened V by 5 bases and J by 0 bases, and 10 bases separated the two germline ends. As DNA, the CDR3 is TGTGCCATCAGTACGACAGGATCTAACTATGGCTACACCTTC. It translates to CAISTTGSNYGYTF.

The rearrangement links TRBV21-1 to TRBJ2-7. TRBV21-1 is a pseudogene. CDR3 length: 11 residues. The CDR3 here is CASSNDYEQYF. The CDR3 bases are TGTGCCAGCAGCAACGACTACGAGCAGTACTTC.

This clonotype was seen only a few times. This sequence joins TRBV29-1 and TRBJ2-1, with D uncertain. Trimming left V 3 bases short and J 3 bases short, with 18 bases between. Germline-derived CDR1 and CDR2 are SQVTM and ANQGSEA. CDR3 size: 16 residues. The CDR3 region is CSVETRQANVYNEQFF. Here the CDR3 DNA reads TGCAGCGTTGAGACGAGACAAGCGAACGTCTACAATGAGCAGTTCTTC.

In this sample, this clonotype turned up a few times. This chain uses TRBV6-5 with TRBJ2-1, with D possibly TRBD2 on 7 matching bases. The CDR3 is made up of 17 amino acids. The germline CDR1 and CDR2 sequences are MNHEY and SVGAGI. V lost 0 bases and J 2 bases, leaving 14 bases between the germline ends. In DNA, the CDR3 is TGTGCCAGCAGTTACTCCCTATCGGGGGGCGCCTACAATGAGCAGTTCTTC. Encoded protein: CASSYSLSGGAYNEQFF.

A word on this clonotype: This sequence may be a read error, since a much larger clone differs from it by one base. The chain uses TRBV9 and TRBJ1-1; the D is unclear. The CDR3 sequence is 13 residues long. Germline V gene lookup returns CDR1 SGDLS and CDR2 YYNGEE. Deletions cut 2 bases from V and 6 bases from J, with 11 bases between. For the CDR3, the DNA is TGTGCCAGCAGCGTGGACCCCAAGGCTGAAGCTTTCTTT. Translation gives CASSVDPKAEAFF. Full variable domain (outside the CDR3, taken from reference TRBV9 and TRBJ1-1): DSGVTQTPKHLITATGQRVTLRCSPRSGDLSVYWYQQSLDQGLQFLIQYYNGEERAKGNILERFSAQQFPDLHSELNLSSLELGDSALYFCASSVDPKAEAFFGQGTRLTVV.

This chain connects TRBV12-3 or TRBV12-4 to TRBJ1-2; D gene ambiguous. The CDR3 covers 13 residues. The V and J ends lost 2 bases and 2 bases respectively, with 6 bases between them. The CDR3 loop is CASSLLWNYGYTF. The CDR3, as DNA: TGTGCCAGCAGTTTATTGTGGAACTATGGCTACACCTTC.

This clonotype showed up many times. The chain employs TRBV11-2 and TRBJ2-1, with 9 nucleotides matching TRBD2. The CDR3 length is 17 residues. J gave up 7 bases and V 1 base, and 11 bases lay outside the gene matches. Germline-derived CDR1 and CDR2 are SGHAT and FQNNGV. DNA of the CDR3: TGTGCCAGCAGCTTAGGTCGTAGCGGGAGCTTGTGGAATGAGCAGTTCTTC. Its translation: CASSLGRSGSLWNEQFF.

J is TRBJ2-1 and V is TRBV28; 7 bases match TRBD2. The junction had 12 bases not matched to a gene; V was cut back by 11 bases and J by 5 bases. The germline CDR1 and CDR2 sequences are MDHEN and SYDVKM. The CDR3 has 14 amino acids. The CDR3 here is CAVYVSGPNNEQFF. CDR3 nucleotides: TGTGCCGTGTACGTTAGCGGGCCAAACAATGAGCAGTTCTTC.

The chain joins TRBV7-9 to TRBJ2-7, with a weak D call TRBD1 (6 bases). Germline V lookup: CDR1 SEHNR, CDR2 FQNEAQ (reference sequence). V was shortened by 2 bases and J by 3 bases, with 11 bases between the two germline ends. The CDR3 contains 14 residues. This CDR3 is CASSLQGQGYEQYF. Written as DNA, the CDR3 is TGTGCCAGCAGCTTACAGGGACAAGGCTACGAGCAGTACTTC.

In its sample, this clonotype was seen many times. This rearrangement joins TRBV29-1 to TRBJ1-1; no clear D. V lost 2 bases and J lost 4, with 14 bases in between. Germline CDR1 is SQVTM and CDR2 is ANQGSEA. The CDR3 runs to 14 residues. This CDR3 is CSVERAGGGTEAFF. CDR3 sequence (DNA): TGCAGCGTTGAACGAGCGGGCGGAGGCACTGAAGCTTTCTTT.

The genes are TRBV18 and TRBJ1-1; 7 positions match TRBD1. V was pared by 3 bases and J by 1 base, with 5 bases of the junction left unmatched. This CDR3 region has 15 residues. CDR1 and CDR2 from the germline V gene are KGHSH and LQKENI. The CDR3, as DNA: TGTGCCAGCTCACCCGCAACAGGGGCGAACACTGAAGCTTTCTTT. The encoded protein is CASSPATGANTEAFF.

The CDR3 DNA follows: TGTGCCAGCAGCGTAGCTGGGACAGATTCACCCCTCCACTTT. As protein: CASSVAGTDSPLHF. The chain employs TRBV9 and TRBJ1-6; 7 bases match TRBD1. Trimming cost V 0 bases and J 8 bases; bases outside gene matches: 2. CDR3 size: 14 residues. Germline V gene data show CDR1 as SGDLS and CDR2 as YYNGEE.

This clonotype was seen many times. One junction end disagrees with the germline gene, perhaps due to a read error. The chain recombines TRBV7-7 with TRBJ2-1; TRBD2 matches 11 bases. Germline V lookup: CDR1 SSHAT, CDR2 FNYEAQ (reference sequence). CDR3 length: 14 residues. CDR3 region: CASSLLAGDNEQFF. The CDR3 DNA follows: TGTGCTAGCAGCTTACTAGCGGGAGACAATGAGCAGTTCTTC.

There are a few counts of this clonotype. This chain's CDR3 is CASSAGTSGRSEQYF. CDR3 DNA: TGTGCCAGCAGCGCGGGGACTAGCGGGAGGAGCGAGCAGTACTTC. The rearrangement links TRBV27 to TRBJ2-7; 15 nucleotides align to TRBD2. V shed 6 bases, J shed 6 bases, and the junction held 6 bases outside the gene matches. The CDR3 extends over 15 amino acids. Germline V CDR1 and CDR2: MNHEY, SMNVEV (reference sequence).

J is TRBJ2-1 and V is TRBV2; 9 positions agree with TRBD1. The length of the CDR3 is 13 residues. Per germline, CDR1 SNHLY and CDR2 FYNNEI. Trimming removed 4 bases from V and 7 bases from J; junction bases left unmatched: 2. The CDR3 reads CASSGDRVNEQFF. Here the CDR3 DNA reads TGTGCCAGCAGTGGGGACAGGGTGAATGAGCAGTTCTTC.

The chain employs TRBV30 and TRBJ1-5, with D maybe TRBD1 (6 bases). The length of the CDR3 is 14 residues. V shed 2 bases and J shed 4 bases, with 12 bases lying between them. CDR1 and CDR2 (germline): GTSNPN, SVGIG (reference sequence). CDR3 sequence (DNA): TGTGCCTGGAGTCTACTCCAGGGGAATCAGCCCCAGCATTTT. Translating gives CAWSLLQGNQPQHF.

The J gene is TRBJ2-3, the V gene TRBV7-9; 9 bases match TRBD2. The germline CDR1 and CDR2 sequences are SEHNR and FQNEAQ (reference sequence). V dropped 4 bases and J dropped 7; count of bases not matched to a gene: 15. The CDR3 length is 17 residues. CDR3 sequence (DNA): TGTGCCAGCAGCTCCACAAATAGCGGGAGCGCGATGAATACGCAGTATTTT. It codes for CASSSTNSGSAMNTQYF.

This clonotype has at least ten counts. The chain recombines TRBV29-1 with TRBJ2-7; 13 bases line up with TRBD2. Losses at the gene ends were 3 bases for V and 0 bases for J; bases not matched to a gene: 2. Germline lookup yields CDR1 SQVTM and CDR2 ANQGSEA. The CDR3 covers 15 residues. CDR3 region: CSVDRTSGSSYEQYF. In DNA, the CDR3 is TGCAGCGTTGACCGGACTAGCGGGAGCTCCTACGAGCAGTACTTC.